A single sample is the source of the 21 T cell receptor beta chains below, sequenced in a study of T-cell memory formation after mild COVID-19 (dated by TCRdb to the early 2020s). Library generation was performed with 5' RACE. Sequencing instrument: Illumina NovaSeq 6000. TCRdb applied fastp at Q25 and MiXCR to the public reads, then kept only in-frame beta chains. Every distinct CDR3 protein forms one entry, paired with its most common genes and DNA. Present in this sample are roughly 350,000 distinct CDR3 sequences, approximately 29% of which were seen just once. The ten largest account for about 13% of the sample. Sequencing input: PBMCs or a T cell subset sorted from them (not recorded which). The source of these receptors is an adult woman who had mild COVID-19 (a few samples of this study predate the infection). The sample titles of this study are shuffled in the database, so cell type and time point are left out; the donor was told from shared clones.

This chain links TRBV10-3 with TRBJ2-7; 11 nucleotides line up with TRBD2. CDR1 and CDR2 from the germline V gene are ENHRY and SYGVKD. The V segment lost 6 bases and the J segment 6 bases; nucleotides outside the gene matches: 4. CDR3 length equals 13 residues. The CDR3 sequence is CAISAGLAGEQYF. CDR3 DNA sequence: TGTGCCATCAGCGCCGGACTAGCGGGCGAGCAGTACTTC.

The chain couples TRBV11-3 to TRBJ2-5, with TRBD2 matching 7 bases. The germline gives CDR1 SGHNT, CDR2 YENEEA. This CDR3 region has 13 residues. The V segment lost 5 bases and the J segment 5 bases; nucleotides outside the gene matches: 5. This CDR3 is CASSGLEGETQYF. The DNA for the CDR3 is TGTGCCAGCAGCGGACTAGAGGGGGAGACCCAGTACTTC. Together with reference TRBV11-3 and TRBJ2-5, the CDR3 gives the full variable domain: EAGVVQSPRYKIIEKKQPVAFWCNPISGHNTLYWYLQNLGQGPELLIRYENEEAVDDSQLPKDRFSAERLKGVDSTLKIQPAELGDSAVYLCASSGLEGETQYFGPGTRLLVL.

The J gene is TRBJ2-7, the V gene TRBV19; TRBD2 aligns across 10 bases. Germline V gene data show CDR1 as LNHDA and CDR2 as SQIVND (reference sequence). The V and J ends lost 3 bases and 4 bases, in that order; junction bases with no gene match: 3. The length of the CDR3 is 14 residues. CDR3 DNA sequence: TGTGCCAGTAGTATGACTAGCGGGTCATACGAGCAGTACTTC. Translated: CASSMTSGSYEQYF.

J is TRBJ1-2 and V is TRBV7-2; perhaps TRBD1 as D (5 bases). Germline V lookup: CDR1 SGHTA, CDR2 FQGNSA. V lost 5 bases, J lost 3 bases, and 13 bases lay in between. The CDR3 consists of 14 residues. The CDR3 protein is CASSRSWGDYGYTF. In DNA, the CDR3 is TGTGCCAGCAGCCGATCGTGGGGGGACTATGGCTACACCTTC.

The rearrangement uses TRBV5-5 and TRBJ1-3, with unresolved D. The CDR3 spans 16 residues. The V end was cut by 3 bases, the J end by 0 bases, with 13 bases between. From germline, CDR1 is SGHKS and CDR2 YYEKEE (reference sequence). The CDR3: CASSWTYGDSGNTIYF. The CDR3 DNA is TGTGCCAGCAGCTGGACCTACGGTGACTCTGGAAACACCATATATTTT.

This clonotype has ten or more counts. J is TRBJ2-5 and V is TRBV5-1, with a possible D match to TRBD2 (6 bases). Germline loops: CDR1 SGHRS, CDR2 YFSETQ. V was shortened by 3 bases and J by 5 bases, with 11 bases between the two germline ends. This CDR3 has 13 residues. CDR3 sequence (DNA): TGCGCCAGCAGCTATGGGGGGAAGGAGACCCAGTACTTC. Translation: CASSYGGKETQYF.

V is TRBV4-2 and J is TRBJ2-3, with unresolved D. V lost 3 bases and J 2 bases, leaving 9 bases between the germline ends. Germline values: CDR1 LGHNA, CDR2 YNFKEQ. The CDR3 loop spans 14 amino acids. CDR3 in amino acids: CASSQTGDTDTQYF. The CDR3 DNA follows: TGTGCCAGCAGCCAGACCGGAGACACAGATACGCAGTATTTT.

A few counts support this clonotype. CDR3 nucleotides: TGTGCCAGCAGCCAAACGTACAGGGTGTCCCTAATAAATGAGCAGTTCTTC. This gives the protein CASSQTYRVSLINEQFF. J is TRBJ2-1 and V is TRBV7-9; tentative D call: TRBD1 (6 bases). Germline CDR1 is SEHNR and CDR2 is FQNEAQ (reference sequence). V dropped 5 bases and J dropped 7 bases, with 24 bases sitting between them. CDR3 length: 17 amino acids.

V is TRBV7-6 and J is TRBJ2-7, with D possibly TRBD1 on 6 matching bases. The germline V gene has CDR1 SGHVS and CDR2 FNYEAQ. V was cut by 4 bases and J by 1 base, with 11 bases left in between. The CDR3 extends over 14 amino acids. The CDR3, as DNA: TGTGCCAGCAGCTCAGACCAGGGGTCCTACGAGCAGTACTTC. Its protein is CASSSDQGSYEQYF.

The table lists this clonotype with a count of one. V is TRBV4-3 and J is TRBJ1-1; the match to TRBD1 covers 7 bases. V shed 8 bases, J shed 4 bases, and the junction held 7 bases outside the gene matches. Germline V CDR1 and CDR2: LGHNA, YSLEER. CDR3 length: 13 amino acids. The CDR3, as DNA: TGCGCCAGCGCCTGGGCAGGGGGCACTGAAGCTTTCTTT. It codes for CASAWAGGTEAFF.

The chain combines TRBV7-3 with TRBJ1-6, with D perhaps matching TRBD1 (6 bases). V was pared by 3 bases and J by 10 bases, with 16 bases between. CDR3 length: 15 residues. The germline CDR1 and CDR2 sequences are SGHTA and FQGTGA. CDR3 in DNA: TGTGCCAGCAGCTTGGGGGGCGGAGGAGGGTCACCCCTCCACTTT. Protein product: CASSLGGGGGSPLHF.

This clonotype was counted a single time. V usage is TRBV6-6 and J usage is TRBJ2-1; D is unclear. Germline CDR1 is MNHNY and CDR2 is SVGAGI (reference sequence). V was shortened by 2 bases and J by 6 bases, with 26 bases between the two germline ends. The CDR3 has 19 amino acids. The CDR3 DNA follows: TGTGCCAGCAGTTACATCCCTGGGGAAATTATTCTCGGCGGCAATGAGCAGTTCTTC. The encoded protein is CASSYIPGEIILGGNEQFF.

This chain links TRBV2 with TRBJ2-5; tentative D call: TRBD2 (6 bases). The germline V gene encodes CDR1 SNHLY and CDR2 FYNNEI. The CDR3 extends over 13 amino acids. Trimming shortened V by 6 bases and J by 5 bases, and 13 bases separated the two germline ends. The CDR3 coding sequence is TGTGCCAGCAGCAGGAGGGAGGTGGAGACCCAGTACTTC. Translating it yields CASSRREVETQYF.

This clonotype has a handful of counts. The chain couples TRBV12-3 or TRBV12-4 to TRBJ2-7; D not resolved. The CDR3 is 11 residues long. V was pared by 5 bases and J by 5 bases, with 7 bases between. This CDR3 reads CASSGDHEQYF. In DNA form, the CDR3 reads TGTGCCAGCAGTGGAGATCACGAGCAGTACTTC.

The rearrangement uses TRBV14 and TRBJ2-2; TRBD1 matches 8 bases. Germline CDR1 SGHDN, CDR2 FVKESK. Germline trimming cut 0 bases from V and 4 bases from J; bases unmatched to any gene: 10. The CDR3 consists of 18 residues. The CDR3, as DNA: TGTGCCAGCAGCCAAGATTGGGGTGACAGGGGCTCCACCGGGGAGCTGTTTTTT. This codes for CASSQDWGDRGSTGELFF.

This clonotype was seen only a few times. The gene calls are TRBV3-1 and TRBJ1-2, with D possibly TRBD1 on 6 matching bases. The CDR3 spans 16 residues. V lost 3 bases to trimming and J lost 4 bases, with 18 bases between them. Looked up from germline, CDR1 is LGHDT and CDR2 is YNNKEL (reference sequence). The CDR3 DNA reads TGTGCCAGCAGCCAGTCCTACAGGGAAGCCCTCTATGGCTACACCTTC. As protein: CASSQSYREALYGYTF.

This clonotype was observed a few times. The chain uses TRBV7-2 and TRBJ2-5; 10 bases are a match to TRBD2. The V gene's germline CDR1 is SGHTA and CDR2 FQGNSA. There are 16 residues in the CDR3. With 4 bases clipped from V and 5 bases from J, the junction kept 10 bases outside the gene matches. The CDR3 sequence: CASSSYPTTSGETQYF. CDR3 DNA sequence: TGTGCCAGCAGCTCCTATCCTACGACTAGCGGGGAGACCCAGTACTTC.

This clonotype has only a few counts. The rearrangement uses TRBV29-1 and TRBJ2-5; 11 bases line up with TRBD2. There are 15 residues in the CDR3. From germline, CDR1 is SQVTM and CDR2 ANQGSEA. CDR3 in DNA: TGCAGTACTCAGTCGGGACTAGCGGCCCCGGAGACCCAGTACTTC. It yields the protein CSTQSGLAAPETQYF.

V is TRBV10-3 and J is TRBJ2-7; 10 bases are shared with TRBD2. The CDR3 runs to 14 residues. Per germline, CDR1 ENHRY and CDR2 SYGVKD. V dropped 7 bases and J dropped 7; count of bases not matched to a gene: 10. The CDR3 sequence is CAIKVGLAGDEQYF. In DNA, the CDR3 is TGTGCCATCAAGGTCGGTCTAGCGGGAGATGAGCAGTACTTC.

This clonotype came up a few times. This rearrangement joins TRBV11-2 to TRBJ2-5; 8 nucleotides line up with TRBD1. Germline trimming cut 3 bases from V and 4 bases from J; bases unmatched to any gene: 13. This CDR3 comprises 17 residues. Germline CDR1 is SGHAT and CDR2 is FQNNGV. The CDR3 loop reads CASSFLGAGGGRETQYF. CDR3 DNA: TGTGCCAGCAGCTTTCTCGGGGCAGGGGGCGGACGAGAGACCCAGTACTTC.

The V call is TRBV6-2 or TRBV6-3, the J call TRBJ2-7, with TRBD2 as a possible D gene (6 bases). CDR1 MNHEY and CDR2 SVGEGT come from the germline V gene. The CDR3 has 14 residues. V dropped 4 bases and J dropped 7 bases, with 17 bases sitting between them. CDR3: CASSSGLRSGEQYF. The CDR3 nucleotides are TGTGCCAGCAGTTCGGGACTTAGGTCGGGGGAGCAGTACTTC.